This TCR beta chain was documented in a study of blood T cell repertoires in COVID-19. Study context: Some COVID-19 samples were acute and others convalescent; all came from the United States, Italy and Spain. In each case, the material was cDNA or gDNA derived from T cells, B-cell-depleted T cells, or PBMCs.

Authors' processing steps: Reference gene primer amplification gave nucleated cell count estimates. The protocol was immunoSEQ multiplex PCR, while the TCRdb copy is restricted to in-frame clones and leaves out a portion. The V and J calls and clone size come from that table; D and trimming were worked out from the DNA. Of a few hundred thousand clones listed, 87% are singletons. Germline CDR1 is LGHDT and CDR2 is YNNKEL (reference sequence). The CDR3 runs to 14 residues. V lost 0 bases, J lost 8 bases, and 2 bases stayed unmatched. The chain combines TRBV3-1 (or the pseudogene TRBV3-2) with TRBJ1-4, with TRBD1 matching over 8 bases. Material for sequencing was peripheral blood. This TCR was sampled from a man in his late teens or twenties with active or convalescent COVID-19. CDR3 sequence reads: CASSQDPGGEKLFF. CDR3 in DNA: TGTGCCAGCAGCCAAGATCCAGGGGGCGAAAAACTGTTTTTT.